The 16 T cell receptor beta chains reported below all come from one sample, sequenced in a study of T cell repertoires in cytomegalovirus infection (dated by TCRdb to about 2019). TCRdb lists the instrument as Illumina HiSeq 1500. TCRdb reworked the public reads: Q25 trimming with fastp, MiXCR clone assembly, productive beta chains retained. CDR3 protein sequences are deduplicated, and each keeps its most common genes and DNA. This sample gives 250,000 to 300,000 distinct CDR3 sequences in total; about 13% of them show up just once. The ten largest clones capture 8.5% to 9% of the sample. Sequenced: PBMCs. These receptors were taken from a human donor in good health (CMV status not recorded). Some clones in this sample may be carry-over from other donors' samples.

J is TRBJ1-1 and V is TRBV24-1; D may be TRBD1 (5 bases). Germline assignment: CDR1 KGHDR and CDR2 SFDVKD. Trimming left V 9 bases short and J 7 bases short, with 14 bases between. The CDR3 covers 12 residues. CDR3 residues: CATRGDPFEAFF. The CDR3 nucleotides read TGTGCCACCCGAGGGGACCCCTTTGAAGCTTTCTTT.

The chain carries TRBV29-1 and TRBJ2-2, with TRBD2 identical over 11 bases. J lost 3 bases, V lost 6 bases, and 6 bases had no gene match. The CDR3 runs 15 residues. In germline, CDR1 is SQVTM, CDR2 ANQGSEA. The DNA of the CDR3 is TGCAGCGTCGCAAGGACTAGCGGGTACACCGGGGAGCTGTTTTTT. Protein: CSVARTSGYTGELFF.

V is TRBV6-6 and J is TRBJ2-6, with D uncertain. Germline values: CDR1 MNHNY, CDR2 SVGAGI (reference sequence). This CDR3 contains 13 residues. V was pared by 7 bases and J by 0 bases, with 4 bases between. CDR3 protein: CASIPSGANVLTF. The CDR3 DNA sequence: TGTGCCAGCATTCCCTCTGGGGCCAACGTCCTGACTTTC.

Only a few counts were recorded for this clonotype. CDR3 bases: TGTGCCAGCAGCCAGTGGGGGGGCCCCAATCAGCCCCAGCATTTT. Protein: CASSQWGGPNQPQHF. V and J are TRBV7-9 and TRBJ1-5; a possible D gene is TRBD1 (6 bases). CDR3 size: 15 residues. The germline CDR1 and CDR2 sequences are SEHNR and FQNEAQ (reference sequence). Trimming took off 5 bases at V and 3 bases at J, with 14 bases between the two ends.

The CDR3 DNA reads as TGTGCCACCAGTGATCCCGGAGAGAGCGGGGAGGAGACCCAGTACTTC. It is translated as CATSDPGESGEETQYF. The gene calls are TRBV24-1 and TRBJ2-5, with 7 bases that match TRBD2. The V and J ends lost 3 bases and 5 bases, in that order; junction bases with no gene match: 11. Germline V gene sequence: CDR1 KGHDR, CDR2 SFDVKD. This CDR3 has 16 residues.

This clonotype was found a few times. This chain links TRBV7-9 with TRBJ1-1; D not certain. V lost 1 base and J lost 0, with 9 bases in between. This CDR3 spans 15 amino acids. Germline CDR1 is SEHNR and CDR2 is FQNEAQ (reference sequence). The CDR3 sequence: CASSLVPRLNTEAFF. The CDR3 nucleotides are TGTGCCAGCAGCTTAGTGCCACGCCTGAACACTGAAGCTTTCTTT.

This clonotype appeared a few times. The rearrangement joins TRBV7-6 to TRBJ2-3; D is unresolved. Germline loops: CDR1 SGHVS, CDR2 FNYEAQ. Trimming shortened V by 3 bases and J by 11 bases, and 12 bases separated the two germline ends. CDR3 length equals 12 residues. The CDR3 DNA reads TGTGCCAGCAGCTTCCTACCTTTGCTGCAGTATTTT. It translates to CASSFLPLLQYF.

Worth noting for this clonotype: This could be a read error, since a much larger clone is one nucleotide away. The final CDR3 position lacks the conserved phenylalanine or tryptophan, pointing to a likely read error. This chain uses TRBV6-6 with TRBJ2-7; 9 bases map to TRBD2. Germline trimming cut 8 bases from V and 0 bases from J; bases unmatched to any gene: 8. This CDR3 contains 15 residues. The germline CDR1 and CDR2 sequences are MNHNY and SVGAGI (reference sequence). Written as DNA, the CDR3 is TGTGCCAGCCGAAAGACTAGCGGAGCCTCCTACGAGCAGTACATC. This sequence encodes CASRKTSGASYEQYI.

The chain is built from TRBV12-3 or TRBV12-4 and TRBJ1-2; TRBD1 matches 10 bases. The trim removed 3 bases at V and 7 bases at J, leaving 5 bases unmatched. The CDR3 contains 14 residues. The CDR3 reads CASSFGDRGGGYTF. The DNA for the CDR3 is TGTGCCAGCAGTTTTGGGGACAGGGGCGGTGGCTACACCTTC.

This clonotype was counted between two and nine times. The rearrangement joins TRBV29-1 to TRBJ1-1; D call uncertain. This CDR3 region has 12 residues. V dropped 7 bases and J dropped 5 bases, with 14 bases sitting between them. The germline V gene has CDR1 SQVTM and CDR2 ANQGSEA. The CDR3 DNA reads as TGCAGCGGGTGGGAATACGGGACTGAAGCTTTCTTT. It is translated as CSGWEYGTEAFF.

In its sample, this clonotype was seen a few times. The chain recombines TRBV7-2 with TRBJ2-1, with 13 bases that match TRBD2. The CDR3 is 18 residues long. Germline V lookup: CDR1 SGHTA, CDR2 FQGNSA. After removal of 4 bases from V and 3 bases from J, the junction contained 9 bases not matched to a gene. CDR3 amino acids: CASSSSPGTSGIYNEQFF. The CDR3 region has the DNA TGTGCCAGCAGCTCATCTCCCGGGACTAGCGGGATCTACAATGAGCAGTTCTTC.

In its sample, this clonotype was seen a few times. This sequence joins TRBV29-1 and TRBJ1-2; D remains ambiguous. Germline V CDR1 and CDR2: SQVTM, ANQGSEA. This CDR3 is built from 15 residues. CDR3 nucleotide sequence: TGCAGGGCTGGGTCCCGGGAGGGAGGCAACTATGGCTACACCTTC. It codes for CRAGSREGGNYGYTF.

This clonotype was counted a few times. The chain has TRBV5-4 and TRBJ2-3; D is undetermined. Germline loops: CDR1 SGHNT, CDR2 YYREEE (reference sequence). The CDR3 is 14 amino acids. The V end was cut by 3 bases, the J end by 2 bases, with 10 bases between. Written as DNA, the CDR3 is TGTGCCAGCAGCTCAGAGATACTCACAGATACGCAGTATTTT. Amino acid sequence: CASSSEILTDTQYF.

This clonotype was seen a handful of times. CDR3 nucleotide sequence: TGTGCCAGCAGTTCAAGACCTGCTAGCACAGATACGCAGTATTTT. Its translation is CASSSRPASTDTQYF. The rearrangement links TRBV6-5 to TRBJ2-3; D is uncertain. Germline lookup yields CDR1 MNHEY and CDR2 SVGAGI. With 4 bases removed from V and 0 bases from J, the gap between germline ends came to 11 bases. The CDR3 runs to 15 residues.

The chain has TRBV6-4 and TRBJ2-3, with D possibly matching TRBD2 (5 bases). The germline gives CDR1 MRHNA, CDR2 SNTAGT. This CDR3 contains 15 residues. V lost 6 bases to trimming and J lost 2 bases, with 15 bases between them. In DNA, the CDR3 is TGTGCCAGCAGAGCCTTCGGGGAAAACACAGATACGCAGTATTTT. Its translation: CASRAFGENTDTQYF.

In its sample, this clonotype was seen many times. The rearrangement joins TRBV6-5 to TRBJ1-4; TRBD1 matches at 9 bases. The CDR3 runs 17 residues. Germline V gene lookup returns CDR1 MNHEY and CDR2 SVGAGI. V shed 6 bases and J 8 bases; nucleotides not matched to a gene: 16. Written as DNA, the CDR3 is TGTGCCAGCAGAGGGAGGACAGGGGACAATCATCCGGAAAAACTGTTTTTT. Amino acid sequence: CASRGRTGDNHPEKLFF.